This T cell receptor beta chain stems from a study of beta chain features in type 1 diabetes. General observations from the study: Insertions were fewer and deletions more numerous at VDJ junctions in type 1 diabetes patients. cDNA-based sequencing might over-represent cells highly expressing TCR. All four CD4+ subsets of Type 1 diabetes patients contained TCRB CDR3s that were moderately but significantly shorter.

As every portion of the isolated RNA was reverse transcribed, the sequencing read expressed TCRB transcripts. The repertoire was sequenced with immunoSEQ multiplex PCR; TCRdb's copy has only in-frame clones and lacks some. The sample lists roughly 100,000 clones, over 25% occurring once. As to this clone: The antigen is undetermined.

Sorting gave populations that all exceeded 98% purity. Germline V lookup: CDR1 MDHEN, CDR2 SYDVKM. The CDR3 has 17 residues. V lost 3 bases to trimming and J lost 0 bases; unmatched junction nucleotides: 8. Source material: central memory CD4+ T cells from blood. The receptor's source is a woman between 18 and 29 years old with type 1 diabetes. The rearrangement uses TRBV28 and TRBJ2-1; 7 bases agree with TRBD1. This chain's CDR3 is CASSLGDSKSSYNEQFF. CDR3 bases: TGTGCCAGCAGTTTGGGGGACAGCAAAAGCTCCTACAATGAGCAGTTCTTC.